This T cell receptor beta chain was obtained from a study of early T cells in non-severe SARS-CoV-2 infection. Many counts were recorded for this clonotype. Unique molecular identifiers (one per individual cDNA molecule) were attached. TCRdb re-called the 5' RACE reads through MiXCR, storing one row per CDR3 protein. The sample lists approximately 97,000 distinct CDR3 sequences; about an eighth were seen once. CDR1 is DFQATT, CDR2 SNEGSKA, per germline (reference sequence). The CDR3 totals 13 residues. Trimming removed 1 base at V and 1 base at J, with 5 bases between. Sequences were obtained from whole blood. The TCR was taken from an adult who was a healthcare worker with PCR-confirmed SARS-CoV-2 infection or an uninfected control (not recorded which). The J gene is TRBJ2-1, the V gene TRBV20-1; D is undetermined. The CDR3 region is CSARGPSYNEQFF. In DNA, the CDR3 is TGCAGTGCTAGAGGTCCATCCTACAATGAGCAGTTCTTC.